This is a list of T cell receptor beta chains from one sample in a study of blood T cell repertoires in COVID-19. Some clones are missing from TCRdb's copy, which holds only in-frame ones; the method was immunoSEQ multiplex PCR. This table holds about 190,000 clones, less than 90% found once. Sequences were obtained from PBMCs or T cells enriched from blood (not recorded which). The receptors shown here come from a woman aged 25-40 years who had been exposed to COVID-19. CDR3s include the opening cysteine and the closing phenylalanine or tryptophan. The order of the fields is clone size, V gene, J gene, D gene, CDR3 DNA, CDR3 protein. The D gene is left open where the match is weak. Clone size is given for some rows only: seen once, a few or many times, or a class if the clone is expanded.

>NA|TRBV18|TRBJ1-4|TRBD1
TGTGCCAGCTCACCTCGGACAGGGACGATTTTGGTAAAACTGTTTTTT
CASSPRTGTILVKLFF
>NA|TRBV7-8|TRBJ2-2|TRBD1
TGTGCCAGCAGCCAAAGAAGGGGGCCTCCGCTTATATCCACCGGGGAGCTGTTTTTT
CASSQRRGPPLISTGELFF
>NA|TRBV28|TRBJ2-5|TRBD2
TGTGCCAGCAGTCAACGGGGGGGCCAAGAGACCCAGTACTTC
CASSQRGGQETQYF
>many|TRBV3-1/TRBV3-2|TRBJ1-6|NA
TGTGCCAGCAGCCAAGGAGATTCACCCCTCCACTTT
CASSQGDSPLHF
>NA|TRBV18|TRBJ2-3|TRBD2
TGTGCCAGCTCACCTTCAGCGGGGGGGCGGGAAGATACGCAGTATTTT
CASSPSAGGREDTQYF
>NA|TRBV19|TRBJ2-1|NA
TGTGCCAGTAGTATAGGAGCGGCCAATGAGCAGTTCTTC
CASSIGAANEQFF
>once|TRBV4-2|TRBJ1-5|TRBD1
TGTGCCAGCAGCCAGACAGGGGCCCCCAATCAGCCCCAGCATTTT
CASSQTGAPNQPQHF
>once|TRBV5-1|TRBJ2-7|TRBD1
TGCGCCAGCAGCACCGACAGGGCGCCGGCCCACGAGCAGTACTTC
CASSTDRAPAHEQYF
>NA|TRBV18|TRBJ2-1|NA
TGTGCCAGCTCACCGATTGACTCCGCCTACAATGAGCAGTTCTTC
CASSPIDSAYNEQFF
>NA|TRBV5-1|TRBJ1-1|NA
TGCGCCAGCAGCTTGTATGGGCCTAACACTGAAGCTTTCTTT
CASSLYGPNTEAFF
>NA|TRBV28|TRBJ2-4|NA
TGTGCCAGCAGCTTCACTCGGTGGGGGGAAAACATTCAGTACTTC
CASSFTRWGENIQYF
>few|TRBV19|TRBJ1-2|NA
TGTGCCAGTAGTACCTCCTATCGACAGGAGAACTATGGCTACACCTTC
CASSTSYRQENYGYTF
>NA|TRBV11-2|TRBJ2-1|TRBD1
TGTGCCAGCAGCTTAGGAGCAGGGGGTGTTTCCAATGAGCAGTTCTTC
CASSLGAGGVSNEQFF
>NA|TRBV27|TRBJ2-1|NA
TGTGCCAGCAGTTTAGGCACAGGTAGGGTCTGGGTGGCCTACAATGAGCAGTTCTTC
CASSLGTGRVWVAYNEQFF
>NA|TRBV7-9|TRBJ2-1|NA
TGTGCCAGCAGCCCGACTTTCGGTAATGAGCAGTTCTTC
CASSPTFGNEQFF
>few|TRBV2|TRBJ1-5|NA
TGTGCCAGCAGCCTAGGAGAGAATCAGCCCCAGCATTTT
CASSLGENQPQHF
>NA|TRBV4-1|TRBJ2-5|TRBD2
TGCGCCAGCAGCCAAGGAAGAAGCGGGGGGGGACCCGAAGAGACCCAGTACTTC
CASSQGRSGGGPEETQYF
>NA|TRBV4-3|TRBJ1-2|NA
TGCGCCAGCAGCCAAGCCATGGCAGAATCCTATGGCTACACCTTC
CASSQAMAESYGYTF
>NA|TRBV27|TRBJ1-2|TRBD1
TGTGCCAGCAGTTTATCGGGGACAGGTGGTGGCTACACCTTC
CASSLSGTGGGYTF
>once|TRBV19|TRBJ1-1|NA
TGTGCCAGTAAGAGTTTTGGGAACACTGAAGCTTTCTTT
CASKSFGNTEAFF
>NA|TRBV18|TRBJ2-7|NA
TGTGCCAGCTCTGGCCCTTATTCGGGACAAGGGGATTTCTCCTACGAGCAGTACTTC
CASSGPYSGQGDFSYEQYF
>NA|TRBV4-3|TRBJ1-4|TRBD1
TGCGCCAGCAGCCAAGATCTAGGACAGGTTAATGAAAAACTGTTTTTT
CASSQDLGQVNEKLFF
>NA|TRBV4-3|TRBJ1-2|TRBD1
TGCGCCAGCAGCCAAAACCGGGACAGGGGGTTTTATGGCTACACCTTC
CASSQNRDRGFYGYTF
>NA|TRBV6-2/TRBV6-3|TRBJ1-5|NA
TGTGCCAGCAGCGAACAGTGGAGCAATCAGCCCCAGCATTTT
CASSEQWSNQPQHF
>NA|TRBV6-1|TRBJ2-1|TRBD2
TGTGCCAGCAGTGAAGCACCCAGCGGGGGGGCCTCCAATGAGCAGTTCTTC
CASSEAPSGGASNEQFF
>NA|TRBV7-2|TRBJ2-3|NA
TGTGCCAGCAGCTTAGCATACAGGGCTAGCACAGATACGCAGTATTTT
CASSLAYRASTDTQYF
>NA|TRBV4-3|TRBJ2-1|NA
TGCGCCAGCAGCCGTAACAATGAGCAGTTCTTC
CASSRNNEQFF
>NA|TRBV15|TRBJ2-7|TRBD1
TGTGCCACCGGCCGGGACAGGGGGAAGTACGAGCAGTACTTC
CATGRDRGKYEQYF
>NA|TRBV30|TRBJ2-2|NA
TGTGCCTGGAGTGTACTCGGACAGATAAACACCGGGGAGCTGTTTTTT
CAWSVLGQINTGELFF
>NA|TRBV7-9|TRBJ1-5|NA
TGTGCCAGCAGATCGCCGGGCCCAGGGCAGCCCCAGCATTTT
CASRSPGPGQPQHF
>NA|TRBV10-3|TRBJ1-2|NA
TGTGCCATCAGTGAACAGAGATATGGCTACACCTTC
CAISEQRYGYTF
>NA|TRBV11-2|TRBJ2-7|NA
TGTGCCAGCAGCTTAGCAGGGATTACCTCCTACGAGCAGTACTTC
CASSLAGITSYEQYF
>NA|TRBV7-2|TRBJ2-3|TRBD2
TGTGCCAGCAGCAGCGGACTAGCGAGGGGCACAGATACGCAGTATTTT
CASSSGLARGTDTQYF
>NA|TRBV3-1/TRBV3-2|TRBJ1-2|TRBD1
TGTGCCAGCAGGGCGGGACAGGTTTCGTATGGCTACACCTTC
CASRAGQVSYGYTF
>NA|TRBV19|TRBJ1-1|NA
TGTGCCAGTAGTATGCCGGGGAGGGATGCTTTCTTT
CASSMPGRDAFF
>once|TRBV7-6|TRBJ1-1|NA
TGTGCCAGCAGCTTAGACTATTCCGACACTGAAGCTTTCTTT
CASSLDYSDTEAFF
>once|TRBV7-2|TRBJ1-1|NA
TGTGCCAGCAGCCTGGGGGGGGGAAACACTGAAGCTTTCTTT
CASSLGGGNTEAFF
>few|TRBV7-9|TRBJ1-1|NA
TGTGCCAGCAGCTACGGGATGAACACTGAAGCTTTCTTT
CASSYGMNTEAFF
>NA|TRBV4-1|TRBJ2-7|NA
TGCGCCAGCAGCCAAGCGTTCACAGGGTCCTACGAGCAGTACTTC
CASSQAFTGSYEQYF
>NA|TRBV30|TRBJ1-2|NA
TGTGCCTGGAGTCGCCCAGGGATGAATGGCTACACCTTC
CAWSRPGMNGYTF
>NA|TRBV3-1/TRBV3-2|TRBJ1-4|TRBD1
TGTGCCAGCAGCACCAACAGGGGGGGCAATGAAAAACTGTTTTTT
CASSTNRGGNEKLFF
>few|TRBV4-3|TRBJ1-6|NA
TGCGCCAGCAGCCAATTAGTTGATAATTCACCCCTCCACTTT
CASSQLVDNSPLHF
>NA|TRBV5-4|TRBJ2-3|TRBD2
TGTGCCAGCAGCTCGGGACTAGCGGGGGGACGTGCTAGCACAGATACGCAGTATTTT
CASSSGLAGGRASTDTQYF
>NA|TRBV5-4|TRBJ1-6|TRBD1
TGTGCCAGCAGCTCTGGACAGGGAGGGAACCCCAGATATAATTCACCCCTCCACTTT
CASSSGQGGNPRYNSPLHF
>NA|TRBV29-1|TRBJ2-2|TRBD2
TGCAGCGTTGAAGAGAATAGCGGGGGGGCGAACACCGGGGAGCTGTTTTTT
CSVEENSGGANTGELFF
>once|TRBV29-1|TRBJ1-1|TRBD1
TGCAGCGTTGAAGATCTGTCCAGGCCAGGGGGTTTCTTT
CSVEDLSRPGGFF
>NA|TRBV2|TRBJ1-1|TRBD1
TGTGCCAGCAGTCGGACAGGGGACCCTATGAACACTGAAGCTTTCTTT
CASSRTGDPMNTEAFF
>few|TRBV5-1|TRBJ1-4|TRBD1
TGCGCCAGCAGCTTGGGGCCTGGGACAGGGAGTCTTGAAAAACTGTTTTTT
CASSLGPGTGSLEKLFF
>NA|TRBV5-1|TRBJ1-3|NA
TGCGCCAGCAGCTACCGTCCGGCGGGGGGTTGGGATTCTGGAAACACCATATATTTT
CASSYRPAGGWDSGNTIYF